This T cell receptor (beta chain) was recorded in a study of beta chain features in type 1 diabetes. The study's findings and limits: In the patient group, naive, central memory and Treg TCRB repertoires seemed more alike than in the healthy donor group.

Sequenced material consisted of expressed TCRB transcripts (all of the isolated RNA was reverse transcribed). Naive, central memory and regulatory T cell samples averaged around 3.8 million reads. Sequenced by immunoSEQ multiplex PCR; TCRdb stores in-frame clones only, minus some. The sample holds 970,000 or so clones; 15% to 20% are singletons and the top ten take around 0.02%. As for this clone: Its antigen is not known.

V dropped 2 bases and J dropped 5 bases, with 12 bases sitting between them. The CDR3 is 14 amino acids. Germline CDR1 is MDHEN and CDR2 is SYDVKM. The clonotype comes from a woman between 18 and 29 years old in good health. The rearrangement uses TRBV28 and TRBJ1-2; D is undetermined. Sequenced input: naive CD4+ T cells from blood. The CDR3 protein is CASSLPNARYGYTF. For the CDR3, the DNA is TGTGCCAGCAGTTTACCCAATGCGAGATATGGCTACACCTTC.